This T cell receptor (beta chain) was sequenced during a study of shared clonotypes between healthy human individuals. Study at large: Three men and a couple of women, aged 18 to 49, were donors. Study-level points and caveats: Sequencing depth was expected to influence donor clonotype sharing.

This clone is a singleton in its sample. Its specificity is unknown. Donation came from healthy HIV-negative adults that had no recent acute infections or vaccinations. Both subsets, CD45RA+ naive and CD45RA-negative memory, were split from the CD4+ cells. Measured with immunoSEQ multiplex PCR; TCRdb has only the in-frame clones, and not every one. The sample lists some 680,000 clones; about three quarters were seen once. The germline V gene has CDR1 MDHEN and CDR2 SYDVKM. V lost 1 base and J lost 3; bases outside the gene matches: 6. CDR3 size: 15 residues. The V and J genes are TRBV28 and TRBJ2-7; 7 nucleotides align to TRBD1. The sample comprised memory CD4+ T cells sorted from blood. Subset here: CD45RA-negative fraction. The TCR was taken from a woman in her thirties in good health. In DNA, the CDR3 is TGTGCCAGCAGTTTATTGGGACAGACTGACTACGAGCAGTACTTC. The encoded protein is CASSLLGQTDYEQYF.